This T cell receptor beta chain comes out of a study of memory CD4+ T cells and cytomegalovirus serostatus (dated by TCRdb to the late 2010s). Describing the broader study: The cohort included roughly 35 healthy adults from Belgium, of whom 9 were CMV seropositive and roughly 25 were CMV seronegative. The study sequenced CD4+ memory TCRbeta repertoires of a Belgian cohort with known cytomegalovirus serostatus to replicate a published TCR-based CMV serostatus classifier.

V is cut by 1 base and J by 13 bases, and the space between the germline ends is 9 bases. CDR1 and CDR2, per the germline V gene, are SGHDT and YYEEEE. There are 12 amino acids in the CDR3, from cysteine to phenylalanine inclusive. The only DNA kept is the CDR3, 36 bases in frame from the first base. Single viable CD3+CD4+CD8-CD45RO+ cells were sorted as memory CD4+ T cells on a FACSAria II. CMV serostatus was assessed using a Roche Elecsys assay, by which serum IgG against CMV pp150, pp28, p38 and p52 was detected. After the samples were thawed, total CD4+ T cells were enriched through positive selection using CD4 magnetic microbeads. The samples came from a different study that was designed specifically to examine the CD4+ T cell memory repertoire. Peripheral blood mononuclear cells were isolated and cryopreserved according to standard operating procedures, and serum was kept at -80 degrees C. Staining used CD3-PerCP (BW264/56), CD4-APC (RPA-T4), CD45RO-PE (UCHT1) and CD8-Pacific Orange (3B5) antibodies, with Sytox blue excluding non-viable cells.

Comment on this clone: What this receptor recognizes is not known. Base quality data are lacking; no much larger clone is found one base away.

What the research found in general, with its limitations: The original-framework classifier achieved a median bootstrapped AUC of almost 0.97 with a 95% CI of 0.76-1.00 on the Belgian cohort. Results were interpreted as suggesting that the CMV-associated TCR signature is largely present in the CD4+ memory repertoire. For predicting CMV serostatus, the median bootstrapped AUC was approximately 0.95 using the original framework and about 0.9 using a US-trained random forest. Among the approximately 160 previously reported CMV-associated TCRbeta sequences, some 62 showed up in the CD4+ memory repertoires, with each one found in between one and five individuals. Only CD4+CD45RO+ memory cells were sequenced, unlike the original study, which covered naive and memory CD4+ and CD8+ populations.

Genomic DNA was extracted from sorted cells with the Quick-DNA Microprep Kit. Amplification of TCRbeta DNA was done with the immunoSEQ hsTCRbeta kit, following the protocol from the manufacturer. TCRbeta libraries were sequenced on an Illumina MiSeq instrument. Per the original workflow: Removing out-of-frame sequences left fewer than 2.5 million distinct TCRbeta sequences, an average of roughly 67,000 per individual. Each individual was scored by the count of roughly 160 previously reported CMV-associated TCRbeta sequences and the total productive distinct TCRbeta count. A beta-binomial model was reimplemented in Python, and scikit-learn random forests with default parameters were trained on data from the US cohort. On the Belgian cohort, classifier performance was reported as the median AUC, along with percentile confidence intervals, across 10,000 bootstrap iterations. The source is immuneACCESS, and TCRdb retained only in-frame sequences with V and J called. Part of the clones is not carried over; for the studies checked, unresolved V genes explain less than half of this, and the remainder is unexplained. V and J calls and clone size are those listed in that table; D and trimming were worked out from the DNA. Present in this sample are around 76,000 clones, roughly 78% of which were seen just once. 2.5% to 3% of the sample lies in the top ten.

The rearranged segments are TRBV5-6 and TRBJ1-6, with no reliable assignment of the D segment. Source material: memory CD4+ T cells from blood. The TCR sequence derives from an adult in good health and CMV-seropositive. The CDR3 reads CASSLSLMPLHF. The DNA sequence is as follows: TGTGCCAGCAGCTTGAGTCTGATGCCCCTCCACTTT.